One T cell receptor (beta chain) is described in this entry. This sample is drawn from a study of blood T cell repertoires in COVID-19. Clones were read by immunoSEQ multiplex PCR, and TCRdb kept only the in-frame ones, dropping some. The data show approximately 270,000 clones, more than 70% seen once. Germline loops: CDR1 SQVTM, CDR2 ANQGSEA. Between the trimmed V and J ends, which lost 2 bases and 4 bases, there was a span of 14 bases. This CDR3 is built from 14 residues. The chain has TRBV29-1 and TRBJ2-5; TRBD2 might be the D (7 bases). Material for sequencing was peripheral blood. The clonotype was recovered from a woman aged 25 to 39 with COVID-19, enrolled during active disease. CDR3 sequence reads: CSVEPRGGPETQYF. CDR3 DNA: TGCAGCGTTGAACCTAGGGGGGGCCCAGAGACCCAGTACTTC.